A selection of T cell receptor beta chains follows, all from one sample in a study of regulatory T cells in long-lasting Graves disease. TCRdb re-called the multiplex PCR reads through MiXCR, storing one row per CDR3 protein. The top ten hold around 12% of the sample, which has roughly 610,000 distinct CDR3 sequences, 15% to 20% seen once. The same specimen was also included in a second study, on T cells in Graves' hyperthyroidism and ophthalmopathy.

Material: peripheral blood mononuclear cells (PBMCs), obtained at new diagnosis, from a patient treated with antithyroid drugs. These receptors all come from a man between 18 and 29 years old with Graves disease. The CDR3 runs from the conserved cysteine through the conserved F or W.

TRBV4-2,CASSQDSAGNQPQHF
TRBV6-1,CASSEDLPGGNEQFF
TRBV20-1,CSARGSSGETQYF
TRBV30,CAWFKLPETQYF
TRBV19,CASSMVREPYNEQFF
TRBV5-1,CASSFRDTSLSYEQFF
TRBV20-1,CSADRGFDTEAFF
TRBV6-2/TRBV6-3,CASSYRGPAGGGYTF
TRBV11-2,CASSFAGGEAFF
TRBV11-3,CASSSPNEDTQYF
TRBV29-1,CSVGDLGREQYF
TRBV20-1,CSARGGGAKNQPQHF
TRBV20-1,CSASRTGLTGEQFF
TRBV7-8,CASSPLLALNTDTQYF
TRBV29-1,CSVITGEPEQFF
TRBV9,CASSWGGAGREQYF
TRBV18,CASSPGGTVTYEQYF
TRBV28,CASSLNVGRGPIYYGYTF
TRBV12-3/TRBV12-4,CASRTSGAYEQYF
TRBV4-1,CASAPTGANQPQHF
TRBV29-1,CSVARQGPNEQYF
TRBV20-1,CSASERIRNIQYF
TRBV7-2,CASHPLGYRTGELFF
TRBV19,CASSIAGKGTEAFF
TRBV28,CASSLTRNTEAFF
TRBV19,CASTSTATSSGANVLTF
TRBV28,CASIDRDSYNEQFF
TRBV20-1,CSAQSGSLDTEAFF
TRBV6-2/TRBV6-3,CASSYSEAYYEQYF
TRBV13,CASSLGHLNTEAFF
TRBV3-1,CASSGIGTDGHGYTF
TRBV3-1,CASSQDVVLETQYF
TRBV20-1,CSAYGNTEAFF
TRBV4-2,CASSQDHTSSPYNEQFF
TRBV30,CAWSPGRVQGTQYF
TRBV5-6,CASSAGAGYNNEQLF
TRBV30,CAWNSGDDTEAFF
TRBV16,CASSQSGREFETQYF
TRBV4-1,CASSQVRTGTYEQYF
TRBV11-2,CASSLYREGETQYF
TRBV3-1,CASNKPGQGAAGANVLTF
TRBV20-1,CSAPSRDRGAYEQYF
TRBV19,CASSMERVGGEQYF
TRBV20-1,CSARKGGTGRYNEQFF
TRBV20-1,CSASRGADQPQHF
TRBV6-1,CASSPGQSNEQYF
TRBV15,CATSRGVRDRNYGYTF
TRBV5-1,CASSLDDLADQRHF
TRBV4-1,CASSQEGLAGASQSYNEQFF
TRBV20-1,CSASRTGAYEQYF
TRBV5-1,CASTRAGFQETQYF
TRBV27,CASTPFVSYNEQFF
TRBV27,CASSLSADRGYNEQFF
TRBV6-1,CASSPGSRRAEAFF